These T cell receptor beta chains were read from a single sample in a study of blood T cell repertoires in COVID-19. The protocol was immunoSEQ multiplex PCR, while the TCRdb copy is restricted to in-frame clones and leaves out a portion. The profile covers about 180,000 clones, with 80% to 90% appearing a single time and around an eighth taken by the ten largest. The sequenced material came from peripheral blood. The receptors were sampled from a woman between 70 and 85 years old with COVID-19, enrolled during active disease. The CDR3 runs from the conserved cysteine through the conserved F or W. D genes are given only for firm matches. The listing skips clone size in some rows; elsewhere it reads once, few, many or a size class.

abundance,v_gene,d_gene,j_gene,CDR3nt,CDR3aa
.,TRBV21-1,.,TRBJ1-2,TGTGCCAGCGGGGGCCAGAGTCAAACCCCTTCCTATGGCTACACCTTC,CASGGQSQTPSYGYTF
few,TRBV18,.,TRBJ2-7,TGTGCCAGCTCACCCACACCACCCTACGAGCAGTACTTC,CASSPTPPYEQYF
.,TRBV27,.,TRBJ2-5,TGTGCCAGCAGTCCCCGACAGGGAGGAAAGACCCAGTACTTC,CASSPRQGGKTQYF
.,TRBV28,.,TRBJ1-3,TGTGCCAGCAGTTACATATCCTCTGGAAACACCATATATTTT,CASSYISSGNTIYF
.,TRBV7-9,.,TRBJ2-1,TGTGCCAGCAGCTTATTAGCGGTATACAATGAGCAGTTCTTC,CASSLLAVYNEQFF
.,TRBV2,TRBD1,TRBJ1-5,TGTGCCAGCAGCGGGTCAGGGGGCTTTCAGCCCCAGCATTTT,CASSGSGGFQPQHF
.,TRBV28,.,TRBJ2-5,TGTGCCAGCAGTGGAGGTTTAGAGACCCAGTACTTC,CASSGGLETQYF
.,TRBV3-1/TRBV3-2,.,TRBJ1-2,TGTGCCAGCAGCCAACCACACGACTATGGCTACACCTTC,CASSQPHDYGYTF
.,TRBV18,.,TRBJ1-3,TGTGCCAGCTCACCAGGGGCTGGGCGAAACACCATATATTTT,CASSPGAGRNTIYF
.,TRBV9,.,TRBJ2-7,TGTGCCAGCAGCCCCCATCCCAGGGGAGATGAGCAGTACTTC,CASSPHPRGDEQYF
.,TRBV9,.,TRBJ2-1,TGTGCCAGCAGCGCTCATGGGGACACCACCAATGAGCAGTTCTTC,CASSAHGDTTNEQFF
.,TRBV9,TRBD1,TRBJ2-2,TGTGCCAGCAGCCCCCGAGGACAGGACACCGGGGAGCTGTTTTTT,CASSPRGQDTGELFF
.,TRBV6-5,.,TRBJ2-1,TGTGCCAGCAGTTCTCTCTACAATGAGCAGTTCTTC,CASSSLYNEQFF
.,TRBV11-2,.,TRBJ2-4,TGTGCCAGCAGCTTAGCAGGAAGGCAAAACATTCAGTACTTC,CASSLAGRQNIQYF
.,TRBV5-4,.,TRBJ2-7,TGTGCCAGCAGCTTGGGGGCTTACGTCACCTACGAGCAGTACTTC,CASSLGAYVTYEQYF
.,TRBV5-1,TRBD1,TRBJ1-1,TGCGCCAGCAGCTTGAGTAGGACAGGGGGCCTGGCTTTCTTT,CASSLSRTGGLAFF
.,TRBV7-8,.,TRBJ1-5,TGTGCCAGCAGGAGGGTCAGAGATAGCAATCAGCCCCAGCATTTT,CASRRVRDSNQPQHF
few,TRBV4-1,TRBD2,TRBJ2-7,TGCGCCAGCAGCCAAGGCCTAGCGGGAGCCTACGAGCAGTACTTC,CASSQGLAGAYEQYF
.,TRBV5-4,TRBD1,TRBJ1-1,TGTGCCAGCAGCATGGGACAGCCGAACACTGAAGCTTTCTTT,CASSMGQPNTEAFF
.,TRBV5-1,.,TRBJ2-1,TGCGCCAGCAGCTTGGACTTGTCTAGCAGCTACAATGAGCAGTTCTTC,CASSLDLSSSYNEQFF